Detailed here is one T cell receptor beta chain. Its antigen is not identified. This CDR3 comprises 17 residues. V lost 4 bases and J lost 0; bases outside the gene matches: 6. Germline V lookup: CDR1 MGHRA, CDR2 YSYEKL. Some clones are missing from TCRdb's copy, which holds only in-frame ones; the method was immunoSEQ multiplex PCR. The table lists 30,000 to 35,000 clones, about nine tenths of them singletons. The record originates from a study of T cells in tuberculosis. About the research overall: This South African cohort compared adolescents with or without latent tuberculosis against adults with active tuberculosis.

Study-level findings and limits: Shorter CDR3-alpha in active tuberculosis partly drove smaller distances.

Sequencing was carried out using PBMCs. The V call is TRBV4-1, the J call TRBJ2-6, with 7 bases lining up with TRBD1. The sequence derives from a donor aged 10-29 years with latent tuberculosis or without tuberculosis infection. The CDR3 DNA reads TGCGCCAGCAGCCCACAGGGGATCCTCTCTGGGGCCAACGTCCTGACTTTC. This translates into CASSPQGILSGANVLTF.